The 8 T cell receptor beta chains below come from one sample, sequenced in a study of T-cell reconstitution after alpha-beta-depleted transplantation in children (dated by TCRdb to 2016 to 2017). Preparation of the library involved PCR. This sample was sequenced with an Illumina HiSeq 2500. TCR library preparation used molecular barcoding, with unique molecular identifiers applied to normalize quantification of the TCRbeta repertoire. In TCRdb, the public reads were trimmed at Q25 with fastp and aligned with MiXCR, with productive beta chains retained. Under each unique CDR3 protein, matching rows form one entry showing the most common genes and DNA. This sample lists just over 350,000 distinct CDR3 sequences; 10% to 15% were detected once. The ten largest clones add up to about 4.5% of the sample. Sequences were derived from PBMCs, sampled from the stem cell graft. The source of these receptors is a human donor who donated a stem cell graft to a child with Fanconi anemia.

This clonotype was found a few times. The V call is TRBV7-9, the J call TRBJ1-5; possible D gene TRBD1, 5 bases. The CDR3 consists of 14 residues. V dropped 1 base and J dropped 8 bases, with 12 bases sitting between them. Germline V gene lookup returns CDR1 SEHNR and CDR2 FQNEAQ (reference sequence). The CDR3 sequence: CASSLGGGREPQHF. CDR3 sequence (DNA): TGTGCCAGCAGCTTAGGGGGCGGTAGGGAGCCCCAGCATTTT.

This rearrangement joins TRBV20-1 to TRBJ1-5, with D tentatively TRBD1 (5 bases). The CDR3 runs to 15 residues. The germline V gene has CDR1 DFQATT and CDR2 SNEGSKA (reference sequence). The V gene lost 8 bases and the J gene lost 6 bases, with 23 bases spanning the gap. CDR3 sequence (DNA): TGCAGTAGTTTATTAGGCCGGGGCATGGGTCAGCCCCAGCATTTT. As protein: CSSLLGRGMGQPQHF.

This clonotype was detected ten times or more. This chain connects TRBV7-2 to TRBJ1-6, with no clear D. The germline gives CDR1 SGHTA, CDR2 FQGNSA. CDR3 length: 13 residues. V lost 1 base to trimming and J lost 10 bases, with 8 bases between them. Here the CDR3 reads CASSLELGSPLHF. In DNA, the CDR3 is TGTGCCAGCAGCTTAGAACTGGGGTCACCCCTCCACTTT. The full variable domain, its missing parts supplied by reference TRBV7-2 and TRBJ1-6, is GAGVSQSPSNKVTEKGKDVELRCDPISGHTALYWYRQSLGQGLEFLIYFQGNSAPDKSGLPSDRFSAERTGGSVSTLTIQRTQQEDSAVYLCASSLELGSPLHFGNGTRLTVT.

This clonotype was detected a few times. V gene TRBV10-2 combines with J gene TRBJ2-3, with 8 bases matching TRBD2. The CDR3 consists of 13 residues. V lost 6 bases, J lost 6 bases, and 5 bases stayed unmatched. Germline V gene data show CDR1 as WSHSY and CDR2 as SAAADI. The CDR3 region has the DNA TGCGCCAGCAGACCGGGGGGGAGCGATACGCAGTATTTT. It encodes CASRPGGSDTQYF.

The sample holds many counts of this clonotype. This chain's CDR3 is CASSNSRGREGTDTQYF. The DNA for the CDR3 is TGTGCCAGCAGCAATTCCAGGGGGCGCGAGGGCACAGATACGCAGTATTTT. The chain is built from TRBV7-9 and TRBJ2-3, with 8 positions matching TRBD1. The V and J ends lost 5 bases and 1 base, in that order; junction bases with no gene match: 11. The CDR3 loop spans 17 amino acids. Germline CDR1 and CDR2: SEHNR and FQNEAQ (reference sequence).

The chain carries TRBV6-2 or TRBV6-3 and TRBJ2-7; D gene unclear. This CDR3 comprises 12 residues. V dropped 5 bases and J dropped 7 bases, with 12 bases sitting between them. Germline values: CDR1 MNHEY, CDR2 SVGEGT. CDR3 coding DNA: TGTGCCAGCAGTCCAAACATCGGGGAGCAGTACTTC. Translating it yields CASSPNIGEQYF.

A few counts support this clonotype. CDR3 sequence (DNA): TGTGCCAGCAGTTACATCCAGCAGCCCCAGCATTTT. Its translation is CASSYIQQPQHF. V is TRBV6-2 or TRBV6-3 and J is TRBJ1-5, with D unresolved. V lost 2 bases, J lost 7 bases, and 6 bases lay in between. The CDR3 sequence is 12 residues long. CDR1 is MNHEY, CDR2 SVGEGT, per germline.

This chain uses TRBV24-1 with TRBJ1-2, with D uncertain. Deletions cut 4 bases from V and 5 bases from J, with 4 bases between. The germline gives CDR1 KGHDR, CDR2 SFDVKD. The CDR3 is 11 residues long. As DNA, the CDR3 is TGTGCCACCAGTGACGGGTATGGCTACACCTTC. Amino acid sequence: CATSDGYGYTF.